This TCR beta chain was observed in a study of cytotoxic CD8 clonotypes in ibrutinib-treated CLL (dated by TCRdb to the early 2020s). Looking at the study overall: The cohort had 11 relapsed/refractory and approximately 15 treatment-naive patients; under 18 were IGHV unmutated. Partial responses were observed in around 25 patients and complete responses in 2; after a median follow-up of about 69 months, remission was maintained in 15 or so patients and progression was observed in about twelve. Response samples were obtained after a median of around eleven months of treatment, with a range of roughly 6 to 40 months. On average, each sample yielded 250,000 to 300,000 productive templates and tens of thousands of productive rearrangements. Longitudinal samples were available for about 30% of the 86 trial participants. Cryopreserved peripheral blood mononuclear cells were obtained before treatment, at response, and at either sustained remission or disease progression. All remission and progressive disease samples were collected while patients were still receiving ibrutinib. Broad study findings and their caveats: An increase in clonality was observed at ibrutinib response, with clonality remaining stable during sustained remission and falling back toward baseline at progression. Baseline clonality was found to be higher than that of age-matched healthy donors and was strongly correlated with circulating CD8+ T-cell counts. Sampling times were not matched between sustained-remission and progressing patients, and lymph node repertoires were not studied. Public clonotypes were found to be uncommon and were observed to contract or remain stable during treatment; the increase in clonality was shown to reflect expansion of private clonotypes at ibrutinib response.

The sample's time point label, decoded: roughly 23 months on ibrutinib. For TCR beta library preparation, roughly 2 micrograms of genomic DNA was extracted from cryopreserved PBMCs. Longitudinal blood samples from CLL patients receiving ibrutinib monotherapy were subjected to high-throughput TCR beta sequencing. The patients were enrolled in a single-center, open-label phase 2 trial of ibrutinib monotherapy. A word on this clone: Its antigen is still unknown. No base quality values were provided; no much bigger clone lies one nucleotide off.

Each clonotype received, on average, approximately 9.9x coverage in deep resolution sequencing performed on a MiSeq, where the target depth lay between 1 in 1 million and 1 in 200,000 T cells. The immunoSEQ hsTCRB Kit was used to generate TCR beta libraries. Concerning the study's data processing: Data were analyzed with ImmunoSEQ Data Assistant and ImmunoSEQ Analyzer, with V, D and J genes assigned per IMGT definitions. Clonality, which ranges from 0 to 1, was calculated by subtracting the normalized Shannon entropy of productive rearrangement frequencies from one. Only overrepresented clonotypes making up at least 0.05% of each patient's repertoire were included in the public clonotype analysis. Repertoires from some twelve age-matched healthy donors in immuneACCESS were used as clonality controls. TCRdb holds this immuneACCESS table with in-frame rearrangements only. Some clones are missing; in checked studies, unresolved V genes explain under half, and the rest has no known cause. V, J and clone size were drawn from that table, and D and trimming were deduced from the DNA. Counted in this sample were hundreds of thousands of clones; 60% to 75% of them appeared once. The ten largest clones take up 15% to 19% of the sample.

Compared with germline, V lacks 2 bases and J lacks 0 bases; bases without a gene match: 5. Taken from the germline V gene, the CDR1 and CDR2 loops are SGHAT and FQNNGV. From cysteine to phenylalanine, the CDR3 is 19 amino acids long. The sequence is cut down to CDR3 DNA, 57 bases in frame from base 1. The material sequenced was PBMCs, taken after 24 months of ibrutinib treatment. The sequence derives from a human donor with chronic lymphocytic leukemia. The chain uses TRBV11-2 and TRBJ2-1; 15 central nucleotides agree with TRBD2. At the DNA level, the sequence is TGTGCCAGCAGCTTAAGGGGACTAGCGGGAGGTAGCTCCTACAATGAGCAGTTCTTC. It encodes CASSLRGLAGGSSYNEQFF.